This TCR beta chain appears in the sequencing data of a study of blood T cell repertoires in COVID-19. Note on this clone: Additional DNA sequences in this sample encode the identical CDR3.

This CDR3 comprises 14 residues. Germline V gene sequence: CDR1 SGHRS, CDR2 YFSETQ. V was clipped by 0 bases and J by 2 bases; unmatched bases: 2. Sequencing used immunoSEQ multiplex PCR; TCRdb keeps in-frame clones, though not all of them. This table has about 210,000 clones, roughly 80% appearing once. Sequences were obtained from peripheral blood. This chain joins TRBV5-1 and TRBJ2-7; TRBD1 agrees at 7 bases. The origin of this receptor is a woman between 65 and 79 years old with COVID-19, enrolled during active disease. The CDR3: CASSLEGQAYEQYF. The DNA for the CDR3 is TGCGCCAGCAGCTTGGAAGGACAGGCCTACGAGCAGTACTTC.